This T cell receptor beta chain came from a study of shared clonotypes between healthy human individuals. Deep level was the assay's run setting. Sequenced by immunoSEQ multiplex PCR; TCRdb stores in-frame clones only, minus some. This sample carries around 990,000 clones, 60% to 80% of them seen once, and the ten largest clones take 0.89%. With regard to this clone: The antigen is not known.

Study-wide findings and caveats: Non-shared clonotypes showed lower generation probabilities than clonotypes common to all four donors. Sampling included only blood; tissue repertoires likely differ.

V trimming: 6 bases; J trimming: 4 bases; junction bases outside the gene matches: 5. Per the germline V gene, CDR1 is SGHRS and CDR2 is YFSETQ. CDR3 length: 14 residues. The receptor comes from a man aged 18 to 35 in good health. Some clones in this sample may be carry-over from other donors' samples. V usage is TRBV5-1 and J usage is TRBJ2-2; TRBD1 agrees at 8 bases. The sample comprised memory CD4+ T cells from PBMCs. Subset here: CD45RA-negative fraction. The CDR3 protein is CASNGQGATGELFF. The CDR3, as DNA: TGCGCCAGCAACGGGCAGGGGGCCACCGGGGAGCTGTTTTTT.